The clone carrying this T cell receptor (beta chain) showed up just a few times. This record comes from a study of Graves' ophthalmopathy and Graves' hyperthyroidism. Hyperthyroidism patients, aged 18 to 65, were newly diagnosed, under 2 months' duration. Transcripts of RNA were the source for amplifying TCR beta CDR3 regions. After a first-round RT-PCR with HTBI primers, a second-round multiplex PCR was run. Each CDR3 protein is one row after TCRdb ran MiXCR on the multiplex PCR reads. Of about 1.1 million distinct CDR3 sequences listed, 36% are singletons. The CDR3 loop spans 13 amino acids. Trimming took 5 bases from V and 11 from J; bases not matched to a gene: 5. Germline V gives CDR1 SGHVS, CDR2 FQNEAQ.

The rearrangement links TRBV7-8 to TRBJ1-6; 8 nucleotides match TRBD1. Material for sequencing was peripheral blood or thyroid tissue (not recorded which). The receptor was derived from an adult man with Graves' hyperthyroidism. The CDR3 region is CASSGRTGTPLHF. The CDR3 bases are TGTGCCAGCAGCGGACGGACAGGGACACCCCTCCACTTT.